This is a list of T cell receptor beta chains from one sample in a study of cytotoxic CD8 clonotypes in ibrutinib-treated CLL. Repertoires were generated with immunoSEQ multiplex PCR, while TCRdb's copy carries only in-frame clones and drops some. The sample comprises tens of thousands of clones, roughly 76% of which are singletons, and over 10% rests with the top ten. The sequencing here drew on PBMCs, taken after 12 months of ibrutinib treatment. These receptors all stem from a human donor with chronic lymphocytic leukemia. The CDR3 runs from the conserved cysteine through the conserved F or W. The order of the fields is clone size, V gene, D gene, J gene, CDR3 protein, CDR3 DNA. A D gene is named only where the DNA matches it firmly. The size entry is marked missing in some rows and otherwise reads once, few, many or a size class.

size: .; V: TRBV2; D: TRBD1; J: TRBJ1-2; CDR3: CASRGTAGYTF; DNA: TGTGCCAGCAGGGGGACAGCCGGCTACACCTTC
size: .; V: TRBV6-1; D: .; J: TRBJ1-2; CDR3: CASSELLGWVQKNYGYTF; DNA: TGTGCCAGCAGTGAACTCCTTGGTTGGGTGCAGAAGAACTATGGCTACACCTTC
size: .; V: TRBV6-6; D: .; J: TRBJ2-7; CDR3: CATQTRAYEQYF; DNA: TGTGCCACCCAGACGAGGGCCTACGAGCAGTACTTC
size: .; V: TRBV5-8; D: .; J: TRBJ2-3; CDR3: CASSLQGYTDTQYF; DNA: TGTGCCAGCAGCTTACAGGGATACACAGATACGCAGTATTTT
size: once; V: TRBV19; D: TRBD1; J: TRBJ2-6; CDR3: CASSDTGTGGSGANVLTF; DNA: TGTGCCAGTAGTGACACCGGGACAGGGGGCAGCGGGGCCAACGTCCTGACTTTC
size: medium-sized; V: TRBV19; D: .; J: TRBJ2-5; CDR3: CASSIPKETQYF; DNA: TGTGCCAGTAGTATACCCAAAGAGACCCAGTACTTC
size: .; V: TRBV6-5; D: .; J: TRBJ2-7; CDR3: CASRGTGFYEQYF; DNA: TGTGCCAGCAGGGGTACAGGGTTCTACGAGCAGTACTTC
size: few; V: TRBV19; D: .; J: TRBJ2-7; CDR3: CASSIGTAYEQYF; DNA: TGTGCCAGTAGTATAGGGACAGCCTACGAGCAGTACTTC
size: .; V: TRBV6-5; D: .; J: TRBJ1-1; CDR3: CATNLKRDTEAFF; DNA: TGTGCCACCAACCTTAAGAGGGACACTGAAGCTTTCTTT
size: large; V: TRBV5-1; D: TRBD2; J: TRBJ2-7; CDR3: CASSPPSGLGYEQYF; DNA: TGCGCCAGCAGCCCACCATCGGGACTAGGCTACGAGCAGTACTTC
size: .; V: TRBV15; D: .; J: TRBJ1-4; CDR3: CATSRGWDTLKGEKLFF; DNA: TGTGCCACCAGCAGGGGCTGGGACACACTAAAAGGAGAAAAGCTGTTTTTT
size: once; V: TRBV7-9; D: .; J: TRBJ1-2; CDR3: CASSLMGGYGYTF; DNA: TGTGCCAGCAGCTTGATGGGGGGCTATGGCTACACCTTC
size: once; V: TRBV27; D: .; J: TRBJ1-5; CDR3: CASSLSAGAGQPQHF; DNA: TGTGCCAGCAGTTTATCGGCGGGGGCCGGCCAGCCCCAGCATTTT
size: .; V: TRBV28; D: .; J: TRBJ1-5; CDR3: CASRDHRSNQPQHF; DNA: TGTGCCAGCCGGGACCATCGCAGCAATCAGCCCCAGCATTTT
size: .; V: TRBV4-1; D: .; J: TRBJ1-6; CDR3: CASSQAAVGSYNSPLHF; DNA: TGCGCCAGCAGCCAAGCCGCCGTGGGCTCCTATAATTCACCCCTCCACTTT
size: .; V: TRBV13; D: TRBD1; J: TRBJ2-2; CDR3: CASSPPFPGGGELFF; DNA: TGTGCCAGCAGCCCCCCCTTCCCAGGGGGCGGGGAGCTGTTTTTT
size: .; V: TRBV5-1; D: .; J: TRBJ2-3; CDR3: CASSFWGTDTQYF; DNA: TGCGCCAGCAGCTTCTGGGGCACAGATACGCAGTATTTT
size: few; V: TRBV6-5; D: .; J: TRBJ1-2; CDR3: CASLRGLDYGYTF; DNA: TGTGCCAGCTTGCGAGGGCTTGACTATGGCTACACCTTC